A single sample is the source of the 23 T cell receptor beta chains below, sequenced in a study of T cell responses to AZD1222 COVID-19 vaccine (dated by TCRdb to the early 2020s). Sample time point, as interpreted from the label and publication: baseline before first vaccination. Library preparation used the immunoSEQ multiplex PCR assay. TCRdb provides this immuneACCESS table in a form limited to in-frame rearrangements. Some clones are lacking; in checked studies, under half of them reflect an unresolved V gene, and why the rest are absent is not known. This sample lists around 180,000 clones; about 90% were detected once. Approximately 0.5% of the sample comes from the top ten. This specimen was peripheral blood, taken on day 0 of AZD1222 vaccination. These TCRs come from an adult in good health.

This clone was counted a single time. The genes are TRBV12-5 and TRBJ2-1, with D maybe TRBD1 (5 bases). V lost 8 bases, J lost 7 bases, and 15 bases lay in between. This CDR3 has 13 residues. CDR1 and CDR2 (germline): LGHNT, FRNRAP. The CDR3 loop is CASRFTGVNEQFF. Written as DNA, the CDR3 is TGTGCTAGTAGGTTCACAGGAGTAAATGAGCAGTTCTTC.

The chain uses TRBV4-3 and TRBJ2-2; 7 bases line up with TRBD1. After removal of 3 bases from V and 3 bases from J, the junction contained 4 bases not matched to a gene. Germline CDR1 and CDR2: LGHNA and YSLEER. The CDR3 covers 15 residues. The CDR3 sequence: CASSHDRDYTGELFF. The CDR3 nucleotides are TGCGCCAGCAGCCACGACAGGGATTACACCGGGGAGCTGTTTTTT.

The rearrangement joins TRBV5-6 to TRBJ1-4; D gene ambiguous. The CDR3 totals 15 residues. From germline, CDR1 is SGHDT and CDR2 YYEEEE. Trimming removed 0 bases from V and 7 bases from J, with 13 bases in between. The CDR3 reads CASSLGEGSLEKLFF. CDR3 nucleotides: TGTGCCAGCAGCTTGGGAGAGGGTTCGCTTGAAAAACTGTTTTTT.

The V and J genes are TRBV19 and TRBJ1-3, with D maybe TRBD1 (6 bases). The length of the CDR3 is 14 residues. V gave up 10 bases and J gave up 1 base, with 14 bases separating them. Germline CDR1 and CDR2: LNHDA and SQIVND (reference sequence). CDR3 DNA sequence: TGTGCCACCCGCAATACAGGGTCTGGAAACACCATATATTTT. It translates to CATRNTGSGNTIYF.

This chain uses TRBV10-3 with TRBJ2-7; tentatively, D is TRBD1 (5 bases). This CDR3 is built from 13 residues. V was shortened by 8 bases and J by 0 bases, with 11 bases between the two germline ends. Germline V gene lookup returns CDR1 ENHRY and CDR2 SYGVKD. The CDR3 nucleotides read TGTGCCATCGGGGCAGACCTCTCCTACGAGCAGTACTTC. As protein: CAIGADLSYEQYF.

The chain employs TRBV28 and TRBJ1-6; 7 nucleotides align to TRBD1. This CDR3 has 15 residues. Germline assignment: CDR1 MDHEN and CDR2 SYDVKM. J lost 0 bases, V lost 7 bases, and 3 bases had no gene match. CDR3 residues: CASIRGSSYNSPLHF. The CDR3 coding sequence is TGTGCCAGCATCAGGGGGAGCTCCTATAATTCACCCCTCCACTTT.

In nucleotides, the CDR3 is TGTGCCAGCATGTGGGTGAACACTGAAGCTTTCTTT. It codes for CASMWVNTEAFF. The chain carries TRBV2 and TRBJ1-1, with D unresolved. Between the trimmed V and J ends, which lost 7 bases and 0 bases, there was a span of 6 bases. The CDR3 runs 12 residues. Per germline, CDR1 SNHLY and CDR2 FYNNEI.

The chain joins TRBV27 to TRBJ2-2, with TRBD2 matching over 11 bases. J gave up 7 bases and V 7 bases, and 20 bases lay outside the gene matches. Germline V CDR1 and CDR2: MNHEY, SMNVEV (reference sequence). The CDR3 sequence is 19 residues long. Here the CDR3 DNA reads TGTGCCAGCACCCTAAGTAGTGTGGTAGCGGGGGGGCCCGGCGGGGAGCTGTTTTTT. It codes for CASTLSSVVAGGPGGELFF.

This chain uses TRBV6-2 or TRBV6-3 with TRBJ1-2; D gene ambiguous. The CDR3 spans 13 residues. Germline V gene data show CDR1 as MNHEY and CDR2 as SVGEGT. The ends were cut back, 3 bases at V and 4 bases at J, with 9 bases in the middle. The CDR3 protein is CASSYLPGYGYTF. The CDR3 DNA follows: TGTGCCAGCAGTTATCTGCCGGGCTATGGCTACACCTTC.

This sequence joins TRBV5-4 and TRBJ2-1, with 8 bases aligning to TRBD2. J was trimmed by 6 bases and V by 4 bases; bases with no gene match: 3. Germline V gene lookup returns CDR1 SGHNT and CDR2 YYREEE (reference sequence). The CDR3 has 13 amino acids. CDR3 in DNA: TGTGCCAGCAGCACGACTAGCGTCAATGAGCAGTTCTTC. This codes for CASSTTSVNEQFF.

J is TRBJ1-5 and V is TRBV6-1, with a tentative D call TRBD1 (5 bases). Trimming removed 1 base from V and 6 bases from J, with 10 bases in between. The germline gives CDR1 MNHNS, CDR2 SASEGT. This CDR3 is built from 14 residues. CDR3 nucleotide sequence: TGTGCCAGCAGTGAAGTACGGGGGAGTCAGCCCCAGCATTTT. It is translated as CASSEVRGSQPQHF.

The CDR3 loop is CASSRAGTGTYNEQFF. The CDR3, as DNA: TGTGCCAGCAGCCGAGCCGGGACAGGGACCTACAATGAGCAGTTCTTC. J is TRBJ2-1 and V is TRBV4-2; 9 nucleotides line up with TRBD1. The V gene end was trimmed by 4 bases and the J gene end by 2 bases; junction bases not matched to a gene: 6. The CDR3 runs to 16 residues. Germline-derived CDR1 and CDR2 are LGHNA and YNFKEQ.

This rearrangement joins TRBV28 to TRBJ2-7; 8 bases agree with TRBD2. With 6 bases clipped from V and 0 bases from J, the junction kept 7 bases outside the gene matches. Germline lookup yields CDR1 MDHEN and CDR2 SYDVKM. The CDR3 runs 15 residues. The CDR3 loop reads CASRSPGRASYEQYF. CDR3 nucleotide sequence: TGTGCCAGCAGGTCCCCCGGGAGGGCCTCCTACGAGCAGTACTTC. Drawing the rest from reference TRBV28 and TRBJ2-7, the complete variable domain is DVKVTQSSRYLVKRTGEKVFLECVQDMDHENMFWYRQDPGLGLRLIYFSYDVKMKEKGDIPEGYSVSREKKERFSLILESASTNQTSMYLCASRSPGRASYEQYFGPGTRLTVT.

The rearrangement links TRBV2 to TRBJ1-5, with D hard to call. The germline V and J ends were trimmed by 7 bases and 3 bases, with 10 bases remaining between them. CDR1 and CDR2 (germline): SNHLY, FYNNEI. This CDR3 is built from 13 residues. The CDR3 reads CASKKGFNQPQHF. The CDR3 nucleotides read TGTGCCAGCAAGAAGGGATTCAATCAGCCCCAGCATTTT.

The chain links TRBV24-1 to TRBJ1-5; the D gene is possibly TRBD1 (5 bases). V was shortened by 7 bases and J by 3 bases, with 15 bases between the two germline ends. The CDR3 has 15 amino acids. Germline V gene lookup returns CDR1 KGHDR and CDR2 SFDVKD. Here the CDR3 reads CATSGGVAANQPQHF. For the CDR3, the DNA is TGTGCCACCAGCGGGGGGGTGGCAGCCAATCAGCCCCAGCATTTT.

The CDR3 loop is CASSVERKSTDTQYF. CDR3 in DNA: TGTGCCAGCAGCGTAGAAAGGAAGAGCACAGATACGCAGTATTTT. The chain recombines TRBV9 with TRBJ2-3; D uncertain. V lost 0 bases, J lost 0 bases, and 8 bases lay in between. The CDR3 is 15 residues long. The germline V gene has CDR1 SGDLS and CDR2 YYNGEE.

The chain recombines TRBV6-5 with TRBJ2-2; 10 bases match TRBD1. This CDR3 is built from 15 residues. V was pared by 0 bases and J by 6 bases, with 1 base of the junction left unmatched. Germline CDR1 reads MNHEY; CDR2 reads SVGAGI. CDR3 DNA: TGTGCCAGCAGTTACTCGACAGGGGGCTCCGGGGAGCTGTTTTTT. The encoded protein is CASSYSTGGSGELFF.

The chain couples TRBV27 to TRBJ2-6; D call uncertain. V was clipped by 2 bases and J by 2 bases, with 7 bases between them. The CDR3 contains 15 residues. Germline V gene lookup returns CDR1 MNHEY and CDR2 SMNVEV (reference sequence). This chain's CDR3 is CASSLSGAGANVLTF. The CDR3 DNA is TGTGCCAGCAGTTTAAGTGGGGCTGGGGCCAACGTCCTGACTTTC.

V usage is TRBV28 and J usage is TRBJ1-4; D not resolved. The CDR3 extends over 14 amino acids. Germline loops: CDR1 MDHEN, CDR2 SYDVKM. V lost 6 bases and J lost 8, with 16 bases in between. CDR3: CASRPPSSGEKLFF. CDR3 DNA sequence: TGTGCCAGCAGACCTCCGTCCTCCGGGGAAAAACTGTTTTTT.

This chain connects TRBV9 to TRBJ2-1; D possibly corresponds to TRBD2 (6 bases). V lost 4 bases to trimming and J lost 6 bases, with 11 bases between them. CDR1 is SGDLS and CDR2 is YYNGEE in the germline V gene. This CDR3 contains 13 residues. The CDR3 loop reads CASSSSRGNEQFF. CDR3 sequence (DNA): TGTGCCAGCAGCAGCTCGCGGGGCAATGAGCAGTTCTTC.

The CDR3 region is CAWSRGQSNQPQHF. In DNA form, the CDR3 reads TGTGCCTGGAGTAGAGGACAAAGCAATCAGCCCCAGCATTTT. This chain uses TRBV30 with TRBJ1-5; tentatively, D is TRBD1 (5 bases). Germline loops: CDR1 GTSNPN, CDR2 SVGIG (reference sequence). V lost 2 bases and J lost 1, with 9 bases in between. The CDR3 length is 14 residues.

V gene TRBV9 combines with J gene TRBJ1-2, with 8 bases fitting TRBD1. Germline-derived CDR1 and CDR2 are SGDLS and YYNGEE. The junction had 7 bases not matched to a gene; V was cut back by 2 bases and J by 4 bases. The CDR3 runs 15 residues. CDR3 residues: CASSVGTGYFYGYTF. As DNA, the CDR3 is TGTGCCAGCAGCGTGGGGACAGGATACTTCTATGGCTACACCTTC.

This clone was seen just once. This chain links TRBV7-3 with TRBJ1-1, with TRBD1 identical over 9 bases. Germline trimming cut 5 bases from V and 0 bases from J; bases unmatched to any gene: 7. The germline CDR1 and CDR2 sequences are SGHTA and FQGTGA. The CDR3 sequence is 16 residues long. The CDR3 DNA sequence: TGTGCCAGCAGCCTGGGACAGGGTTTAATGAACACTGAAGCTTTCTTT. This translates into CASSLGQGLMNTEAFF.